The 16 T cell receptor beta chains listed next were all sequenced from one sample in a study of blood T cell repertoires in COVID-19. Clones were sequenced by immunoSEQ multiplex PCR, and TCRdb holds only the in-frame ones, with some missing. The sample contains just under 350,000 clones, about nine tenths of which appear only once. Sequenced material: peripheral blood. Receptors originate from a woman aged 45-59 years with COVID-19, enrolled during active disease.

This chain uses TRBV12-3 or TRBV12-4 with TRBJ2-7; no definite D call. This CDR3 is built from 12 residues. V was cut by 3 bases and J by 2 bases, with 5 bases left in between. The CDR3 sequence is CASSFRAYEQYF. The CDR3 DNA is TGTGCCAGCAGTTTTCGTGCCTACGAGCAGTACTTC.

This chain links TRBV18 with TRBJ2-1, with 13 nucleotides matching TRBD2. The CDR3 is 15 residues long. CDR1 is KGHSH and CDR2 is LQKENI in the germline V gene. With 4 bases clipped from V and 5 bases from J, the junction kept 2 bases outside the gene matches. CDR3 DNA: TGTGCCAGCTCACACGGACTAGCGGGAGACAATGAGCAGTTCTTC. It codes for CASSHGLAGDNEQFF.

The chain uses TRBV27 and TRBJ1-1; the D gene is possibly TRBD1 (5 bases). The CDR3 is 14 residues long. Trimming pared 4 bases from V and 0 bases from J, leaving 9 bases between. Germline CDR1 reads MNHEY; CDR2 reads SMNVEV (reference sequence). CDR3 in amino acids: CASSSQALNTEAFF. The DNA for the CDR3 is TGTGCCAGCAGTTCACAGGCGCTGAACACTGAAGCTTTCTTT.

The gene calls are TRBV9 and TRBJ2-7; 12 bases align to TRBD1. Germline trimming cut 5 bases from V and 6 bases from J; bases unmatched to any gene: 6. CDR1 and CDR2 from the germline V gene are SGDLS and YYNGEE. The CDR3 runs to 14 residues. The CDR3 DNA sequence: TGTGCCAGCAGTGACGGGACAGGGGGCTTCGAGCAGTACTTC. Protein product: CASSDGTGGFEQYF.

DNA for the CDR3: TGCAGCGTTTCTCTAGGTTCAGAGACCCAGTACTTC. Its translation: CSVSLGSETQYF. The chain carries TRBV29-1 and TRBJ2-5, with D unresolved. The CDR3 extends over 12 amino acids. Trimming left V 5 bases short and J 4 bases short, with 11 bases between. From germline, CDR1 is SQVTM and CDR2 ANQGSEA.

The chain uses TRBV11-3 and TRBJ2-2; 8 bases match TRBD2. Germline V gene data show CDR1 as SGHNT and CDR2 as YENEEA. The CDR3 has 13 amino acids. Trimming took 5 bases from V and 6 from J; bases not matched to a gene: 2. Here the CDR3 DNA reads TGTGCCAGCAGCCGGACTAGCCCCGGGGAGCTGTTTTTT. Translated: CASSRTSPGELFF.

The chain has TRBV5-1 and TRBJ2-7; TRBD2 matches 10 bases. The CDR3 totals 16 residues. Germline assignment: CDR1 SGHRS and CDR2 YFSETQ. Unmatched junction bases numbered 7, after V lost 1 base and J lost 3 bases. The CDR3 sequence is CASSLFGTSGIYEQYF. For the CDR3, the DNA is TGCGCCAGCAGCTTGTTCGGAACTAGCGGGATCTACGAGCAGTACTTC.

This clone was recorded only once. The rearrangement uses TRBV29-1 and TRBJ1-3, with TRBD1 identical over 10 bases. This CDR3 has 13 residues. V was clipped by 8 bases and J by 7 bases; unmatched bases: 8. CDR1 and CDR2 from the germline V gene are SQVTM and ANQGSEA. The CDR3 bases are TGCAGCTTTTGGACAGGGGGTGGGAACACCATATATTTT. It encodes CSFWTGGGNTIYF.

V and J are TRBV6-5 and TRBJ1-2; D gene unclear. Germline CDR1 and CDR2: MNHEY and SVGAGI. V was pared by 2 bases and J by 0 bases, with 13 bases between. The CDR3 covers 16 residues. The CDR3 loop reads CASSYEGGSSNYGYTF. CDR3 in DNA: TGTGCCAGCAGTTACGAGGGTGGTTCCTCTAACTATGGCTACACCTTC.

V gene TRBV25-1 combines with J gene TRBJ2-3; D is unclear. V lost 3 bases to trimming and J lost 4 bases, with 20 bases between them. CDR3 length equals 17 residues. The germline gives CDR1 MGHDK, CDR2 SYGVNS. The CDR3 region has the DNA TGTGCCAGCAGTGATTTTAAGAGGTTAGGCTCGCCAGATACGCAGTATTTT. Translated: CASSDFKRLGSPDTQYF.

The J gene is TRBJ2-4, the V gene TRBV5-4, with 10 positions matching TRBD1. The CDR3 extends over 16 amino acids. J was trimmed by 4 bases and V by 4 bases; bases with no gene match: 8. The germline CDR1 and CDR2 sequences are SGHNT and YYREEE (reference sequence). The CDR3 region has the DNA TGTGCCAGCAGCCCGCCGGGACAGGGGCCGAAAAACATTCAGTACTTC. Protein sequence: CASSPPGQGPKNIQYF.

The gene calls are TRBV3-1 (or the pseudogene TRBV3-2) and TRBJ2-5; D is unresolved. V was trimmed by 0 bases and J by 3 bases, leaving 5 bases between them. Germline V lookup: CDR1 LGHDT, CDR2 YNNKEL (reference sequence). This CDR3 contains 13 residues. CDR3 amino acids: CASSQDPEETQYF. The CDR3 DNA reads TGTGCCAGCAGCCAAGATCCGGAAGAGACCCAGTACTTC.

V usage is TRBV5-1 and J usage is TRBJ2-7; 12 bases map to TRBD2. Germline V gene data show CDR1 as SGHRS and CDR2 as YFSETQ. With V trimmed by 4 bases and J by 0 bases, 8 bases remained unmatched. CDR3 length equals 17 residues. For the CDR3, the DNA is TGCGCCAGCAGCCTGGGACTAGCGGGCGCGAGCTCCTACGAGCAGTACTTC. This sequence encodes CASSLGLAGASSYEQYF.

This clone has just a few counts. The V and J genes are TRBV6-1 and TRBJ1-2, with TRBD1 as a possible D gene (6 bases). Germline-derived CDR1 and CDR2 are MNHNS and SASEGT. This CDR3 region has 14 residues. V was trimmed by 2 bases and J by 7 bases, leaving 14 bases between them. CDR3 protein: CASSETQGLGGYTF. The CDR3 DNA follows: TGTGCCAGCAGTGAAACCCAGGGGCTGGGTGGCTACACCTTC.

The chain employs TRBV15 and TRBJ2-7; TRBD2 might be the D (5 bases). Trimming stripped 0 bases from V and 7 bases from J, with 16 bases between. In germline, CDR1 is LNHNV, CDR2 YYDKDF (reference sequence). The CDR3 length is 15 residues. The CDR3 spells CATSRERSETGEQYF. CDR3 nucleotide sequence: TGTGCCACCAGCAGAGAACGTTCAGAGACGGGGGAGCAGTACTTC.

The chain couples TRBV27 to TRBJ2-5, with D tentatively TRBD2 (6 bases). This CDR3 is built from 15 residues. Germline V gives CDR1 MNHEY, CDR2 SMNVEV (reference sequence). V dropped 5 bases and J dropped 1 base, with 14 bases sitting between them. The DNA of the CDR3 is TGTGCCAGCAGTCAGGAGCTAGCGAGCCAAGAGACCCAGTACTTC. Amino acid sequence: CASSQELASQETQYF.